This T cell receptor beta chain emerged from a study of vaccination and CD4 T cells after COVID-19. Study-level background: Post-vaccination specimens were collected at a median of 72 days following dose two (range 14 to 241). The authors gave control cultures a CEFX pool, an HIV-1 Nef pool, or no peptide.

As to treatment: approximately nine-day PBMC culture with coronavirus spike peptide pools or control peptides (ViraFEST assay). Gathering of the CD4+ T cells, from the unexposed donor, took place before the COVID-19 pandemic (2011-2018). The sample holds a few counts of this clonotype. The target antigen is unknown. The CDR3 covers 13 residues. Germline CDR1 reads MNHNS; CDR2 reads SASEGT. The V gene lost 7 bases and the J gene lost 6 bases, with 14 bases spanning the gap. The Oncomine TCR Beta short-read assay sequenced DNA from cultured CD4+ T cells. TCRdb re-analysed the PCR reads in MiXCR, keeping a single row per CDR3 protein. The sample has 5,900 or so distinct CDR3 sequences, 44% seen once.

The sequence was obtained from a human donor in good health. This chain links TRBV6-1 with TRBJ2-3; D remains ambiguous. Sequencing was performed on CD4+ T cells from blood, cultured in vitro. This CDR3 is CASTRPVMDTQYF. The CDR3, as DNA: TGTGCCAGCACTCGACCAGTCATGGATACGCAGTATTTT.